What follows is one T cell receptor beta chain and its context. This entry is derived from a study of blood T cell repertoires in COVID-19. Looking at the study overall: From the United States, Italy and Spain came samples of acute and convalescent COVID-19. In each case, the material was cDNA or gDNA derived from T cells, B-cell-depleted T cells, or PBMCs.

Original processing methods: Amplification of reference gene primers was used by the study to estimate nucleated cell counts. Using immunoSEQ multiplex PCR, the repertoire was profiled, and TCRdb retains in-frame clones only, with some absent. V and J calls and clone size follow that table, whereas D and trimming were derived from the DNA. This table has roughly 20,000 clones, 75% to 95% appearing once. V lost 3 bases to trimming and J lost 1 base; unmatched junction nucleotides: 4. The V gene's germline CDR1 is MNHEY and CDR2 SVGAGI. CDR3 length: 16 residues. This receptor was obtained from a man between 65 and 80 years old with active COVID-19. This chain links TRBV6-5 with TRBJ2-3, with 10 bases lining up with TRBD2. Sequencing was performed on peripheral blood. The CDR3, as DNA: TGTGCCAGCAGTTATTTCACTAGCGGGGGCACAGATACGCAGTATTTT. This gives the protein CASSYFTSGGTDTQYF.